These 7 T cell receptor beta chains were sequenced from one sample in a study of blood T cell repertoires in COVID-19. TCRdb keeps only in-frame clones here, not all; method: immunoSEQ multiplex PCR. The profile shows about 320,000 clones, 89% of them singletons. Sequences were obtained from peripheral blood. These TCRs come from a woman aged 30 to 39 with COVID-19, enrolled during active disease.

The chain couples TRBV10-1 to TRBJ2-3; D is unclear. Germline lookup yields CDR1 WNHNN and CDR2 SYGVQD (reference sequence). V dropped 3 bases and J dropped 1 base, with 14 bases sitting between them. This CDR3 has 16 amino acids. This CDR3 is CASSEAAYTRTDTQYF. The DNA for the CDR3 is TGCGCCAGCAGTGAAGCCGCCTATACTCGCACAGATACGCAGTATTTT.

V is TRBV5-1 and J is TRBJ1-2; 11 bases are a match to TRBD1. CDR3 length: 15 residues. J was trimmed by 5 bases and V by 2 bases; bases with no gene match: 5. The V gene's germline CDR1 is SGHRS and CDR2 YFSETQ. CDR3 in amino acids: CASSFRTGGAYGYTF. DNA for the CDR3: TGCGCCAGCAGCTTCCGGACAGGGGGCGCGTATGGCTACACCTTC.

The chain uses TRBV30 and TRBJ2-2; tentative D call: TRBD1 (5 bases). The CDR3 runs 13 residues. With 2 bases removed from V and 11 bases from J, the gap between germline ends came to 15 bases. CDR1 is GTSNPN and CDR2 is SVGIG in the germline V gene (reference sequence). The CDR3 DNA is TGTGCCTGGAGTTTCCAGGGCAATCGTGAGCTGTTTTTT. Translation gives CAWSFQGNRELFF.

The V and J genes are TRBV6-5 and TRBJ1-1; D is perhaps TRBD1 (5 bases). The germline V and J ends were trimmed by 2 bases and 11 bases, with 9 bases remaining between them. Germline CDR1 is MNHEY and CDR2 is SVGAGI. The CDR3 runs to 11 residues. CDR3 amino acids: CASSYGGWAFF. The CDR3, as DNA: TGTGCCAGCAGTTACGGGGGGTGGGCTTTCTTT.

This chain joins TRBV27 and TRBJ1-2, with D perhaps matching TRBD1 (5 bases). Germline V gene lookup returns CDR1 MNHEY and CDR2 SMNVEV (reference sequence). The CDR3 length is 14 residues. Trimming pared 2 bases from V and 3 bases from J, leaving 10 bases between. For the CDR3, the DNA is TGTGCCAGCAGTTTACGCAGGGAATACTATGGCTACACCTTC. This encodes CASSLRREYYGYTF.

The genes are TRBV25-1 and TRBJ2-1; D perhaps matches TRBD2 (5 bases). The CDR3 extends over 10 amino acids. V was clipped by 3 bases and J by 12 bases, with 6 bases between them. The germline gives CDR1 MGHDK, CDR2 SYGVNS. Written as DNA, the CDR3 is TGTGCCAGCAGTGAGAGGGTGCAGTTCTTC. Amino acid sequence: CASSERVQFF.

Concerning this clone: This could be a read error, since a much larger clone is one nucleotide away. Other DNA sequences in the sample encode the same CDR3. The V and J genes are TRBV5-1 and TRBJ2-7; 10 bases match TRBD1. The V segment lost 4 bases and the J segment 2 bases; nucleotides outside the gene matches: 6. Germline CDR1 SGHRS, CDR2 YFSETQ. The CDR3 totals 15 residues. In DNA, the CDR3 is TGCGCCAGCAGCGTAACCGGGACAGGGGCCTACGAGCAGTACTTC. This gives the protein CASSVTGTGAYEQYF.